This T cell receptor beta chain appears in the sequencing data of a study of regulatory T cells in long-lasting Graves disease. Study results and limitations: Having only a small sample size may have limited accuracy. Persistent Graves' patients showed a TCR diversity that was lower than that of newly diagnosed ones.

As regards this clonotype: Antigen specificity is unknown.

The authors built TCR beta libraries using iRepertoire HTBI primers and Arm-PCR of CDR3 regions. Source study methods: Identified across the samples were some 67 TRBV segments and approximately 14 TRBJ segments. TCRdb reanalysed the multiplex PCR reads using MiXCR and keeps one entry per CDR3 protein. TCRdb's processing, not the authors', yielded these V and J calls. Of around 240,000 distinct CDR3 sequences in the sample, about 17% were seen once. V lost 1 base and J 1 base, leaving 19 bases between the germline ends. There are 18 residues in the CDR3. Germline V gives CDR1 LNHDA, CDR2 SQIVND (reference sequence). The time point here: newly diagnosed GD, antithyroid drugs for less than 3 months. After RNA was extracted from PBMCs, the TCR library was made from it. These data are also associated with another study on T cells in Graves' hyperthyroidism and ophthalmopathy.

Specimen: peripheral blood mononuclear cells (PBMCs), collected at new diagnosis, from a patient treated with antithyroid drugs. This chain connects TRBV19 to TRBJ1-2; a possible D gene is TRBD1 (6 bases). This sequence originates from a woman aged 25-40 years with Graves disease. DNA of the CDR3: TGTGCCAGTAGTATAGGCCCCTACACAGGGACCTTTAACTATGGCTACACCTTC. Its translation: CASSIGPYTGTFNYGYTF.